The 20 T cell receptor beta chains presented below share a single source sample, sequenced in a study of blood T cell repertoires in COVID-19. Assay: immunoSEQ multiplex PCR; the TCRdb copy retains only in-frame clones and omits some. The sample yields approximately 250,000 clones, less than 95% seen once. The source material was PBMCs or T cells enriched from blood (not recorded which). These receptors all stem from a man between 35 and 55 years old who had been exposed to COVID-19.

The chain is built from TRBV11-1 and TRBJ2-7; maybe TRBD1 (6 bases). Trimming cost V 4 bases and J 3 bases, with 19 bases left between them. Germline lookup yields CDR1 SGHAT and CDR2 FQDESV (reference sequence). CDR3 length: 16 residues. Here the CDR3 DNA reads TGTGCCAGCAGCTCCCCCCGGACAGCCAAAATCTACGAGCAGTACTTC. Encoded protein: CASSSPRTAKIYEQYF. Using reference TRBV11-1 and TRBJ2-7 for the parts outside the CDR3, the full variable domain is EAEVAQSPRYKITEKSQAVAFWCDPISGHATLYWYRQILGQGPELLVQFQDESVVDDSQLPKDRFSAERLKGVDSTLKIQPAELGDSAMYLCASSSPRTAKIYEQYFGPGTRLTVT.

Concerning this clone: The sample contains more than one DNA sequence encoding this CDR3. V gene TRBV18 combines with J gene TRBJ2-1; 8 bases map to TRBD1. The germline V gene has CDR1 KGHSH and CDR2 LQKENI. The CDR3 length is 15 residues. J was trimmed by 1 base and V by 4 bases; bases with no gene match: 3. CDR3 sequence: CASSRDRGSYNEQFF. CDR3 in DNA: TGTGCCAGCTCACGAGACAGGGGTTCCTACAATGAGCAGTTCTTC. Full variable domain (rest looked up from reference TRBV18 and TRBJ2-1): NAGVMQNPRHLVRRRGQEARLRCSPMKGHSHVYWYRQLPEEGLKFMVYLQKENIIDESGMPKERFSAEFPKEGPSILRIQQVVRGDSAAYFCASSRDRGSYNEQFFGPGTRLTVL.

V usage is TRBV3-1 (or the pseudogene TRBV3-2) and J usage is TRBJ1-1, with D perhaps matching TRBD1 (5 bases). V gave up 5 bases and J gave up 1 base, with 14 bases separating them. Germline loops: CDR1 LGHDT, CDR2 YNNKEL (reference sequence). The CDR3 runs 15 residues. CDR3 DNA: TGTGCCAGCAGCTTCGGATGGCAGGGGAACACTGAAGCTTTCTTT. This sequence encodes CASSFGWQGNTEAFF.

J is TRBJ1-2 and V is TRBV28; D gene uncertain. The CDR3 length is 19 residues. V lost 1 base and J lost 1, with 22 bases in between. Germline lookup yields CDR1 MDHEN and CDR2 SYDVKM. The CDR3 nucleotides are TGTGCCAGCAGTTTATTCCGTTTCGGGAATAAGCCGAGTAACTATGGCTACACCTTC. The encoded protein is CASSLFRFGNKPSNYGYTF.

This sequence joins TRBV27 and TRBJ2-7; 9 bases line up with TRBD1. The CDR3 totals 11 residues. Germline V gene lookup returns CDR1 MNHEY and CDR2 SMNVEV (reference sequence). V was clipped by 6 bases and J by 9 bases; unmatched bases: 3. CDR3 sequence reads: CASSTTGGQYF. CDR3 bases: TGTGCCAGCAGCACGACAGGGGGGCAGTACTTC.

The CDR3 sequence: CASSASEATNEKLFF. For the CDR3, the DNA is TGTGCCAGCAGCGCGTCAGAAGCAACTAATGAAAAACTGTTTTTT. The chain is built from TRBV9 and TRBJ1-4, with D hard to call. CDR1 is SGDLS, CDR2 YYNGEE, per germline. The CDR3 covers 15 residues. Trimming took off 3 bases at V and 0 bases at J, with 9 bases between the two ends.

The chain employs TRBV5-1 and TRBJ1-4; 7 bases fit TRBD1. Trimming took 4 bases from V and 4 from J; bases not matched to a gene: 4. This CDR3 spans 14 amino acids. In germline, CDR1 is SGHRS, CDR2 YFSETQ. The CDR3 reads CASSQGQNNEKLFF. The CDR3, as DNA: TGCGCCAGCAGCCAGGGACAGAATAATGAAAAACTGTTTTTT.

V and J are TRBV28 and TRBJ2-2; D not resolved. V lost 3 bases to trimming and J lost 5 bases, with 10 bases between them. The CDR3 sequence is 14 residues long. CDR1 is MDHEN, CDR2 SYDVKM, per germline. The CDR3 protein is CASSFVIRTGELFF. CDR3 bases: TGTGCCAGCAGTTTTGTGATTCGGACCGGGGAGCTGTTTTTT.

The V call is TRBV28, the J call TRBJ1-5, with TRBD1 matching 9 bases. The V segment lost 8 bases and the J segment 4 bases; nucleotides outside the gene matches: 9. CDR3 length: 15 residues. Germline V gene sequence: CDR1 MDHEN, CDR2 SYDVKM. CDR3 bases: TGTGCCAGCGGGAAGAGGGGGACAGGGAATCAGCCCCAGCATTTT. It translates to CASGKRGTGNQPQHF.

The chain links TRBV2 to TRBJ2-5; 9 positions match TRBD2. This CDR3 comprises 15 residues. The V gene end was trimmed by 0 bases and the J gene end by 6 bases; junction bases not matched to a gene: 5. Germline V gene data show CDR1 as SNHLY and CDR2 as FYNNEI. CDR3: CASSEASSGKKTQYF. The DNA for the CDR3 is TGTGCCAGCAGTGAAGCATCTAGCGGGAAAAAGACCCAGTACTTC.

The CDR3 bases are TGTGCCAGTAGTATAGATCCCTCAGGGATCGGCGGCTACACCTTC. Translating gives CASSIDPSGIGGYTF. This rearrangement joins TRBV19 to TRBJ1-2, with D tentatively TRBD1 (5 bases). Per the germline V gene, CDR1 is LNHDA and CDR2 is SQIVND (reference sequence). The length of the CDR3 is 15 residues. V lost 0 bases and J lost 8, with 16 bases in between.

In DNA, the CDR3 is TGTGCCAGCAGCCAGGTTCCGGGACTAGCGGAGCAGTACTTC. This gives the protein CASSQVPGLAEQYF. The V call is TRBV3-1 (or the pseudogene TRBV3-2), the J call TRBJ2-7, with 10 bases aligning to TRBD2. The CDR3 runs 14 residues. The V segment lost 3 bases and the J segment 7 bases; nucleotides outside the gene matches: 6. Germline values: CDR1 LGHDT, CDR2 YNNKEL (reference sequence).

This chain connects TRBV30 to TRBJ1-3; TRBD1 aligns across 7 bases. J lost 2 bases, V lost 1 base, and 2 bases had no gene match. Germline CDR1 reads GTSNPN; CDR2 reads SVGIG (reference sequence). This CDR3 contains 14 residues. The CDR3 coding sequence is TGTGCCTGGAGTGCAGGGGGAACTGGAAACACCATATATTTT. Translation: CAWSAGGTGNTIYF.

CDR3 nucleotide sequence: TGTGCCAGCAGCTTAGACGTTACTAGCGGATACAATGAGCAGTTCTTC. It is translated as CASSLDVTSGYNEQFF. This chain links TRBV7-2 with TRBJ2-1, with 8 bases matching TRBD2. The CDR3 sequence is 16 residues long. The J segment lost 4 bases and the V segment lost 1 base, leaving 6 bases of the junction unmatched. The germline V gene encodes CDR1 SGHTA and CDR2 FQGNSA.

The CDR3 bases are TGTGCTAGTGGTTCGGGACTAGCTAACGACAGGGATGAGCAGTTCTTC. This translates into CASGSGLANDRDEQFF. The chain combines TRBV12-5 with TRBJ2-1, with 9 bases that match TRBD2. Trimming removed 4 bases from V and 8 bases from J; junction bases left unmatched: 12. Germline values: CDR1 LGHNT, CDR2 FRNRAP. The length of the CDR3 is 16 residues.

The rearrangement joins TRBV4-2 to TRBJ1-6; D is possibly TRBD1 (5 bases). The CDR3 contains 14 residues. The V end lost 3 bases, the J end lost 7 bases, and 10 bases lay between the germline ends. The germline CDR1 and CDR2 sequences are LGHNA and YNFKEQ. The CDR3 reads CASSHPTENSPLHF. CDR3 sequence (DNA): TGTGCCAGCAGCCACCCGACAGAGAATTCACCCCTCCACTTT.

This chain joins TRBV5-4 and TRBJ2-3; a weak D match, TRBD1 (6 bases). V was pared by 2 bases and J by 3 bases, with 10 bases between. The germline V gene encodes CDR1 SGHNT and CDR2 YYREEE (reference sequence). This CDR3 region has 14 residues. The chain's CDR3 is CASSLNRATDTQYF. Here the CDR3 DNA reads TGTGCCAGCAGCTTAAACAGGGCAACAGATACGCAGTATTTT.

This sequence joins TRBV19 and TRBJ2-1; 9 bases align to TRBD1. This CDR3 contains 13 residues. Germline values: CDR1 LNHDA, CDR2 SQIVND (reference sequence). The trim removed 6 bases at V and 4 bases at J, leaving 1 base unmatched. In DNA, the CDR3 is TGTGCCAGTAGGACAGGGGGATACAATGAGCAGTTCTTC. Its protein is CASRTGGYNEQFF.

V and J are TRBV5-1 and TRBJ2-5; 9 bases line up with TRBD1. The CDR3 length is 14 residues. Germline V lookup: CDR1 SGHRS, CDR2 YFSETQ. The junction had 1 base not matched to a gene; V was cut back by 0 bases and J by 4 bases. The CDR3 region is CASSLGTGAETQYF. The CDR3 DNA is TGCGCCAGCAGCTTGGGGACAGGGGCAGAGACCCAGTACTTC.

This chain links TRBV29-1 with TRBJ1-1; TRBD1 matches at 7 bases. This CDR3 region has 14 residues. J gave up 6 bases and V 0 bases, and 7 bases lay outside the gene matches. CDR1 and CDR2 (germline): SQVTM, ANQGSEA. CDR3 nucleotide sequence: TGCAGCGTTGAAGAGCCGAACAGGGGCCCTGAAGCTTTCTTT. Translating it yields CSVEEPNRGPEAFF.